The sequence of this T cell receptor beta chain was determined in a study of T cells in tuberculosis. Method: immunoSEQ multiplex PCR; TCRdb's copy keeps in-frame clones and lacks some. The data contain 25,000 to 35,000 clones, just under 97% of them singletons. CDR3 length: 16 amino acids. V was clipped by 5 bases and J by 4 bases; unmatched bases: 13. From germline, CDR1 is LNHDA and CDR2 SQIVND (reference sequence). The receptor's source is a donor aged 10 to 29 with latent tuberculosis or without tuberculosis infection. What was sequenced was PBMCs. This sequence joins TRBV19 and TRBJ2-7; TRBD1 matches 8 bases. CDR3 sequence reads: CASSAWTGKPFYEQYF. The CDR3 region has the DNA TGTGCCAGTAGTGCCTGGACAGGGAAACCTTTTTACGAGCAGTACTTC.